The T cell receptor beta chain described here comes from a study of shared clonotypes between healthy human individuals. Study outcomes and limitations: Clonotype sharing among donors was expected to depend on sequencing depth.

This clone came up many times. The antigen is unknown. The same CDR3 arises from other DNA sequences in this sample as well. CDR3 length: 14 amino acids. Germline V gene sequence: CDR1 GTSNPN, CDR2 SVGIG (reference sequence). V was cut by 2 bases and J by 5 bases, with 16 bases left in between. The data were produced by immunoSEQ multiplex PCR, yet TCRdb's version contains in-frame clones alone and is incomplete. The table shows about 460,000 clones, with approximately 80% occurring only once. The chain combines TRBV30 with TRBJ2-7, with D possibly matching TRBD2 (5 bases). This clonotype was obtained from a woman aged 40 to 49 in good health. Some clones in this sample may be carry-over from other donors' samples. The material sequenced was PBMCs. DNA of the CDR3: TGTGCCTGGAGTAGAGGGTTAGAAGGGAACGAGCAGTACTTC. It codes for CAWSRGLEGNEQYF. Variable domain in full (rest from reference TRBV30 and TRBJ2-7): SQTIHQWPATLVQPVGSPLSLECTVEGTSNPNLYWYRQAAGRGLQLLFYSVGIGQISSEVPQNLSASRPQDRQFILSSKKLLLSDSGFYLCAWSRGLEGNEQYFGPGTRLTVT.